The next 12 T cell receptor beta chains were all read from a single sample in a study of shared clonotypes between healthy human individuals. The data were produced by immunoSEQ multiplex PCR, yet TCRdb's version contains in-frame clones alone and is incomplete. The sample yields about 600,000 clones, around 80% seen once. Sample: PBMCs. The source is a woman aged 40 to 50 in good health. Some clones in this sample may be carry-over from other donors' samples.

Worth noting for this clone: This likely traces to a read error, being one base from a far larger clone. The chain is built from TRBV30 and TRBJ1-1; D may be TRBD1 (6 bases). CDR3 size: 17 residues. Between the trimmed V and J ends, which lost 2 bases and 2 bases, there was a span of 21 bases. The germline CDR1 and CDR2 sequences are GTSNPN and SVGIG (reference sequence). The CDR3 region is CAWSPPGANSINTEAFF. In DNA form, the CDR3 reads TGTGCCTGGAGTCCCCCAGGGGCCAACTCCATTAACACTGAAGCTTTCTTT. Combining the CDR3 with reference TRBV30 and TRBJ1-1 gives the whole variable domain SQTIHQWPATLVQPVGSPLSLECTVEGTSNPNLYWYRQAAGRGLQLLFYSVGIGQISSEVPQNLSASRPQDRQFILSSKKLLLSDSGFYLCAWSPPGANSINTEAFFGQGTRLTVV.

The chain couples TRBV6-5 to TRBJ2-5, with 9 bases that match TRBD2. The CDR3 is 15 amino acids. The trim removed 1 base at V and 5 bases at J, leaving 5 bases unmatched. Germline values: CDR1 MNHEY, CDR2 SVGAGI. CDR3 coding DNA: TGTGCCAGCAGTTACTTCGGACTAGCGACGGAGACCCAGTACTTC. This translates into CASSYFGLATETQYF.

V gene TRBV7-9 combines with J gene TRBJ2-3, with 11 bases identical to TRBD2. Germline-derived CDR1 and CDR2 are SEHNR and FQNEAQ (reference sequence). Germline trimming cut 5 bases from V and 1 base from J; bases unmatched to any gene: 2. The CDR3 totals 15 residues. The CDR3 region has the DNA TGTGCCAGCAGCCCGACTAGCGGGGGCACAGATACGCAGTATTTT. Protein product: CASSPTSGGTDTQYF. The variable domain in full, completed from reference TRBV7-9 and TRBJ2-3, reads DTGVSQNPRHKITKRGQNVTFRCDPISEHNRLYWYRQTLGQGPEFLTYFQNEAQLEKSRLLSDRFSAERPKGSFSTLEIQRTEQGDSAMYLCASSPTSGGTDTQYFGPGTRLTVL.

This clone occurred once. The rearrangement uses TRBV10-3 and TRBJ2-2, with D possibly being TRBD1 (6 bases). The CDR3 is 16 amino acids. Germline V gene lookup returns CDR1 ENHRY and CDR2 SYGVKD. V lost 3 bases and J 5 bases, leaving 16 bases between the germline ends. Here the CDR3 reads CAISEGYRESTGELFF. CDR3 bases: TGTGCCATCAGTGAAGGGTACAGGGAGTCTACCGGGGAGCTGTTTTTT.

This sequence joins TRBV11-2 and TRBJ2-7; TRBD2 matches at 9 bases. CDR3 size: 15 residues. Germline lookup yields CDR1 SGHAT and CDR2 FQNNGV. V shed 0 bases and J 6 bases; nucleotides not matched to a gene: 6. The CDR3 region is CASSLDAREGLEQYF. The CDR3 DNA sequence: TGTGCCAGCAGCTTAGATGCGCGGGAGGGCCTCGAGCAGTACTTC.

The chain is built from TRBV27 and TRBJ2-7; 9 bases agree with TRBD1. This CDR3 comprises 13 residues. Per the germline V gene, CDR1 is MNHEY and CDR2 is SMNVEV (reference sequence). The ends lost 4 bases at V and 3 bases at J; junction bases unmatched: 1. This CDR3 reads CASSWGQGYEQYF. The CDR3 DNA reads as TGTGCCAGCAGTTGGGGACAGGGCTACGAGCAGTACTTC.

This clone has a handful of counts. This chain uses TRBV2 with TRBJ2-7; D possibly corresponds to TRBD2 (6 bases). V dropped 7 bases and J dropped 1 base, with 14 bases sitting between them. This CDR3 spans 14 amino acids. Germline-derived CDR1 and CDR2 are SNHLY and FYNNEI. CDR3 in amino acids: CASKGGQSSYEQYF. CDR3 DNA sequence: TGTGCCAGCAAGGGAGGCCAGAGTTCCTACGAGCAGTACTTC.

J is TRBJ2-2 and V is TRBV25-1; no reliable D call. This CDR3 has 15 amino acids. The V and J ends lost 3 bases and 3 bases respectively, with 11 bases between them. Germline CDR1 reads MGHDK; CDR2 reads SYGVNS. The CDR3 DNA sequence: TGTGCCAGCAGTGACCCCAGACACCACACCGGGGAGCTGTTTTTT. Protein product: CASSDPRHHTGELFF. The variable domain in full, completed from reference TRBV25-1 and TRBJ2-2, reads EADIYQTPRYLVIGTGKKITLECSQTMGHDKMYWYQQDPGMELHLIHYSYGVNSTEKGDLSSESTVSRIRTEHFPLTLESARPSHTSQYLCASSDPRHHTGELFFGEGSRLTVL.

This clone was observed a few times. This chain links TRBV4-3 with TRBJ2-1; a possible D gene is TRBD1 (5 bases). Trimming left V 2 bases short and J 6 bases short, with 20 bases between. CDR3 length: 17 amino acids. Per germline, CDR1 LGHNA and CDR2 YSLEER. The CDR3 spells CASSQWLGPLEGNEQFF. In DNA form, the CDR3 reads TGCGCCAGCAGCCAATGGTTGGGGCCACTTGAAGGCAATGAGCAGTTCTTC.

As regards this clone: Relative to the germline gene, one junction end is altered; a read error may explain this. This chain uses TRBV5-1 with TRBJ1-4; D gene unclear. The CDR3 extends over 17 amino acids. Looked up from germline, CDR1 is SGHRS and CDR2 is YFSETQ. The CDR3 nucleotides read TGCACCAGCAGCTTGACGGGCCAGGTCTCAGCTAATGAAAAACTGTTTTTT. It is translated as CTSSLTGQVSANEKLFF.

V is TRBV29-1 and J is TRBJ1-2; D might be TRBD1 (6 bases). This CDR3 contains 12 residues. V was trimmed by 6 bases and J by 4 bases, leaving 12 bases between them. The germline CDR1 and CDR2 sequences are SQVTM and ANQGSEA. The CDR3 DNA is TGCAGCGTCGAGAGGACAGTCTATGGCTACACCTTC. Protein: CSVERTVYGYTF. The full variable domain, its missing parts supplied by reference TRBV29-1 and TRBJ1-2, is SAVISQKPSRDICQRGTSLTIQCQVDSQVTMMFWYRQQPGQSLTLIATANQGSEATYESGFVIDKFPISRPNLTFSTLTVSNMSPEDSSIYLCSVERTVYGYTFGSGTRLTVV.

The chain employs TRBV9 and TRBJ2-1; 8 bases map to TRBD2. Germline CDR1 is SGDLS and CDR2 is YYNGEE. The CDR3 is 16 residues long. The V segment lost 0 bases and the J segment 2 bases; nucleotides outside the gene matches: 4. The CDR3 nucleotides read TGTGCCAGCAGCGTAGTAGGTAGCGGGGCCTACAATGAGCAGTTCTTC. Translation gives CASSVVGSGAYNEQFF.